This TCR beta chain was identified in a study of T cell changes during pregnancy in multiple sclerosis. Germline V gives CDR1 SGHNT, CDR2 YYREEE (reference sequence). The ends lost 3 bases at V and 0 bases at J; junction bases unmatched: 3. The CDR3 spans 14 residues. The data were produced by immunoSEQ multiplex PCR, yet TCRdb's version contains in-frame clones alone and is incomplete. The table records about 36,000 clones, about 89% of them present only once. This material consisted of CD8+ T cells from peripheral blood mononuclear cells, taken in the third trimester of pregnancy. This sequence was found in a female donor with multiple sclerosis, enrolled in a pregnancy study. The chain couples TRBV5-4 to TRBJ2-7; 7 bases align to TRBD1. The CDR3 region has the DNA TGTGCCAGCAGCTCAGGGGACAGCTCCTACGAGCAGTACTTC. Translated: CASSSGDSSYEQYF.